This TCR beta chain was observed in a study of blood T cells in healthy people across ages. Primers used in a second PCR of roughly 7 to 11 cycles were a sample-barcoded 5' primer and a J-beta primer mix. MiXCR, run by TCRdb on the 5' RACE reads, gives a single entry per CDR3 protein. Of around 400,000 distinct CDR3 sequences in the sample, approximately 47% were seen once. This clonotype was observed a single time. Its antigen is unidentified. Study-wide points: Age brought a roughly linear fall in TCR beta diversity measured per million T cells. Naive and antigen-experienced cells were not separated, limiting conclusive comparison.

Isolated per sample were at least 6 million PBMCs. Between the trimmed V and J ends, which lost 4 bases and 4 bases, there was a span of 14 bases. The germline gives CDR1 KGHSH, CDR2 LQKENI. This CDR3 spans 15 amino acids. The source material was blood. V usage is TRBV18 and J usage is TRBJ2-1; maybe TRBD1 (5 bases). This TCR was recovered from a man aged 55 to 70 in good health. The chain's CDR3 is CASSQQARVYNEQFF. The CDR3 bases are TGTGCCAGCTCACAACAGGCCAGGGTTTACAATGAGCAGTTCTTC.